The TCR beta chain under discussion was sequenced for a study of T cells in severe cutaneous drug reactions (dated by TCRdb to the late 2010s). Looking at the study overall: Between the early 2010s and the late 2010s, patients were recruited from Taiwan, Thailand and a European registry network. To build the libraries, iRepertoire multiplex PCR was used, and the authors pointed to a comparison in which iRepertoire and 5' RACE methods, with or without UMI, captured abundant clonotypes similarly. The study combined bulk TCR sequencing with single-cell sequencing, quantitative PCR validation, functional assays and transgenic mouse experiments. Only patients with a probable or definite SJS/TEN or DRESS diagnosis by RegiSCAR criteria were enrolled. Assignment of the culprit drug relied on both the Naranjo algorithm and the ALDEN drug causality algorithm. Blister fluids/cells, PBMC and other biological samples were taken from patients in the acute stage or the recovery stage.

The donors whose samples were sequenced had carbamazepine-induced Stevens-Johnson syndrome or toxic epidermal necrolysis (CBZ-SJS/TEN). Next-generation sequencing was used to profile the T cell receptor repertoires of patients with drug-induced severe cutaneous adverse reactions in a search for drug-specific clonotypes. RNA was isolated either from blister cells of skin lesions or from peripheral blood mononuclear cells. Library preparation used the iRepertoire multiplex PCR system with TCR subtype-specific primers for both bulk and single-cell sequencing. Multiplex PCR with primers targeting V, D and J gene regions was used to generate bulk TCR beta libraries. Approximately 95-550 ng of RNA per sample was used as input for bulk TCR library preparation. An Illumina MiSeq was used to sequence the bulk TCR beta amplicons. In the original analysis: Quality control steps removed sample misassignments and low-quality sequencing reads. The amino acids lying between the V-gene Y[YFLI]C motif and the J-segment [FW]GXGT motif were defined as CDR3. The IMGT database served as the reference for assigning TRBV and TRBJ genes and CDR3 clonotypes. TRBV expression in each sample was normalized to the mean expression of the same gene in PBMC from fewer than 45 healthy donors. With the reads reprocessed by TCRdb, a single entry stands for each CDR3 protein sequence and no DNA is reported. These V and J calls derive from TCRdb rather than the authors' analysis. This sample's table contains about 6,600 distinct CDR3 sequences. Around 32% of the sample rests with the top ten.

What the authors observed across the whole study: A public TCRbeta CDR3, present at a mean of 13.57% in all seven CBZ-SJS/TEN blister samples, was undetectable or scarce in PBMC from tolerant controls and healthy donors. According to the authors, further study is still needed to determine whether the public TCR generalizes to SJS/TEN caused by other drugs. A strong increase in TRBV12-4 usage was observed in CBZ-SJS/TEN patients, with averages of around 32% in blister cells and roughly 5.1% in PBMC.

Via the germline V gene (reference sequence), CDR1 is DFQATT and CDR2 SNEGSKA. Measured from the cysteine to the phenylalanine, the CDR3 is 14 residues long. There is no recorded DNA. As regards this clonotype: Its antigen is currently not known.

The sequence links TRBV20-1 to TRBJ1-1; TCRdb calls TRBD1, which cannot be checked without DNA. The TCR sequence derives from a human donor with toxic epidermal necrolysis, a severe cutaneous drug reaction. Sequenced input: cells from a skin blister. The cell subset or site label on this specimen signifies: unsorted cells from skin lesion blisters. The CDR3 protein: CSAPRTGRNTEAFF.